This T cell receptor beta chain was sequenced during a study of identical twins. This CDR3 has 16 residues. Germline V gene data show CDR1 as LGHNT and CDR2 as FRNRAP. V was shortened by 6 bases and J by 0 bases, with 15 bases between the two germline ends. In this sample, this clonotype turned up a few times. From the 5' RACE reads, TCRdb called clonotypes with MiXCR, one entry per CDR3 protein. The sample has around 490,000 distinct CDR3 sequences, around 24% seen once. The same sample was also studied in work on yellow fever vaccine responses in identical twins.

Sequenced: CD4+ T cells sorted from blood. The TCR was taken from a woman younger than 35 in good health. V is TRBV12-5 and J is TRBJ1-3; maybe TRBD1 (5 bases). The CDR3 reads CASGPRRGASGNTIYF. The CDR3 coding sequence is TGTGCTAGTGGCCCACGCCGAGGGGCCTCTGGAAACACCATATATTTT.